This T cell receptor (beta chain) was identified in a study of T cells in Graves' hyperthyroidism and ophthalmopathy. Study in general: Peripheral blood was taken when the disease was first diagnosed, before any treatment began. Study results and caveats: Ophthalmopathy was identified by the model a median around 6 months ahead of onset.

Pregnant or lactating patients were excluded, as were those with uncontrolled infection or other autoimmune disease. The study based diagnoses on clinical symptoms, serum thyroxine and TRAb, thyroid ultrasound and orbital computed tomography. It was RNA transcripts that yielded the amplified TCR beta CDR3 regions. The primer set for the first-round RT-PCR of the TCR CDR3 was HTBI. TCRdb re-called the multiplex PCR reads with MiXCR, one entry per CDR3 protein. The table has 490,000 or so distinct CDR3 sequences, 20% to 25% seen once. Per the germline V gene, CDR1 is SGHNT and CDR2 is YYREEE (reference sequence). The V end lost 4 bases, the J end lost 4 bases, and 12 bases lay between the germline ends. The CDR3 sequence is 14 residues long. This clonotype was counted only a few times. Its antigen is undetermined.

What was sequenced was blood. The rearrangement links TRBV5-4 to TRBJ1-5; no clear D gene. This sequence was found in a woman aged 65 to 85 with Graves' ophthalmopathy. CDR3 residues: CASSQDMTNQPQHF. The DNA of the CDR3 is TGTGCCAGCAGCCAAGACATGACGAATCAGCCCCAGCATTTT.